Given below is one T cell receptor (beta chain) in context. Its specificity is unknown. This sample is part of a study of cytomegalovirus exposure and HLA in healthy donors. Overall study: Earlier, 90 million to 140 million unique TCR beta sequences were recovered from roughly 200 million T cells by an analysis. Overall study results and limits: Accurate HLA-A and HLA-B prediction from TCR beta sequences was reported for most subjects.

This CDR3 spans 14 amino acids. Germline CDR1 is SGHAT and CDR2 is FQNNGV. Trimming at V came to 1 base and at J to 10 bases, leaving 0 bases not matched to a gene. PCR employed 60 Vbeta and 13 Jbeta primers. As processed by the authors: A later analysis counted roughly 74 million unique TCR beta chains, around 12 million shared. Profiled with immunoSEQ multiplex PCR; TCRdb holds only in-frame clones, not every one. The V and J calls and clone size are taken from that table; D and trimming were inferred from the DNA. Seen here are approximately 100,000 clones, more than 60% observed once, and the top ten hold around 5%.

This chain links TRBV11-2 with TRBJ2-1, with TRBD2 identical over 14 bases. The material sequenced was PBMCs. The sequence derives from a female donor in good health and CMV-seropositive. The DNA for the CDR3 is TGTGCCAGCAGCTTAGGACTAGCGGGAGGGGAGCAGTTCTTC. Amino acids: CASSLGLAGGEQFF.